This T cell receptor (beta chain) originates from a study of T cells in tuberculosis. Study-level information: Sequenced TCRs come from CD1B-GMM tetramer-binding T cells.

Study-level points and caveats: Smaller alpha distances in active tuberculosis partly reflected shorter CDR3-alpha lengths. Selection depended on which cryopreserved specimens were available.

Sequencing was performed with immunoSEQ multiplex PCR; in TCRdb, only in-frame clones are kept and a portion is missing. The sample holds some 30,000 clones, around 94% seen once. CDR3 length: 12 residues. CDR1 is SQVTM and CDR2 is ANQGSEA in the germline V gene. With V trimmed by 5 bases and J by 8 bases, 3 bases remained unmatched. Regarding this clone: Its specificity is not known.

The source is a donor aged 10-29 years with latent tuberculosis or without tuberculosis infection. The chain recombines TRBV29-1 with TRBJ1-4, with 9 bases lining up with TRBD1. What was sequenced was PBMCs. Written as DNA, the CDR3 is TGCAGCGTTAGACAGGGGGACGAAAAACTGTTTTTT. Protein: CSVRQGDEKLFF.